This T cell receptor (beta chain) was identified during a study of long-term antiretroviral therapy in people with HIV. The study's findings and limits: Patients on ART gained diversity, which nonetheless stayed below transplant donor controls. Before ART, certain clones expanded, and these dominated the repertoire at all time points. Blood obtained between about 2004 and 2017 may reflect older ART regimens.

In regard to this clone: Its antigen remains unknown.

V lost 3 bases and J 7 bases, leaving 7 bases between the germline ends. In germline, CDR1 is SGHNT, CDR2 YENEEA. The CDR3 has 13 amino acids. The immunoSEQ assay was v3.0, run at survey level. What sequencing targeted per sample was roughly 40,000-55,000 T-cell genomes. Sequencing was performed with immunoSEQ multiplex PCR; in TCRdb, only in-frame clones are kept and a portion is missing. The sample lists around 18,000 clones, around 89% occurring once. The receptor was isolated from a man aged 50 or older with HIV. The chain couples TRBV11-3 to TRBJ1-6; D call uncertain. Material: unsorted PBMCs, obtained 4.2 years after starting antiretroviral therapy. CDR3 coding DNA: TGTGCCAGCAGCTTTTCCTCAAATTCACCCCTCCACTTT. It is translated as CASSFSSNSPLHF.